One sample yielded the 8 T cell receptor beta chains listed below, sequenced in a study of blood T cell repertoires in COVID-19. Some clones are missing from TCRdb's copy, which holds only in-frame ones; the method was immunoSEQ multiplex PCR. The table includes around 300,000 clones, about 87% detected once. The sequenced sample consisted of PBMCs or T cells enriched from blood (not recorded which). The receptors were sampled from a man younger than 45 who had recovered from COVID-19.

The chain carries TRBV9 and TRBJ1-1; TRBD1 aligns across 10 bases. CDR3 length: 16 residues. Germline values: CDR1 SGDLS, CDR2 YYNGEE. V lost 3 bases, J lost 5 bases, and 10 bases stayed unmatched. CDR3 nucleotides: TGTGCCAGCAGCGAAGCACGACAGGGGGCGAGGACTGAAGCTTTCTTT. It specifies CASSEARQGARTEAFF. The whole variable domain, remainder taken from reference TRBV9 and TRBJ1-1, is DSGVTQTPKHLITATGQRVTLRCSPRSGDLSVYWYQQSLDQGLQFLIQYYNGEERAKGNILERFSAQQFPDLHSELNLSSLELGDSALYFCASSEARQGARTEAFFGQGTRLTVV.

The chain links TRBV12-3 or TRBV12-4 to TRBJ1-1; a weak D match, TRBD1 (6 bases). This CDR3 contains 13 residues. V lost 3 bases to trimming and J lost 3 bases, with 8 bases between them. The CDR3 nucleotides are TGTGCCAGCAGTTTGAACAGGGACACTGAAGCTTTCTTT. Residues: CASSLNRDTEAFF.

On this clone itself: One junction end does not reproduce the germline sequence, and a read error may be involved. This sequence joins TRBV24-1 and TRBJ2-3; 8 positions match TRBD2. CDR1 is KGHDR, CDR2 SFDVKD, per germline. This CDR3 comprises 17 residues. CDR3: CATSDHATSESTNTQYF. DNA for the CDR3: TGTGCCACCAGTGATCACGCGACTAGCGAGTCCACAAATACGCAGTATTTT.

This sequence joins TRBV4-1 and TRBJ2-5; D not resolved. The CDR3 covers 17 residues. Germline CDR1 and CDR2: MGHRA and YSYEKL. V shed 0 bases and J shed 1 base, with 15 bases lying between them. CDR3 DNA: TGCGCCAGCAGCCAAGATTTCACGGCAGGCTCCCAAGAGACCCAGTACTTC. Translating gives CASSQDFTAGSQETQYF.

This clone was seen a handful of times. This chain links TRBV5-1 with TRBJ2-7, with 7 bases identical to TRBD1. The CDR3 has 18 residues. The germline CDR1 and CDR2 sequences are SGHRS and YFSETQ. After removal of 1 base from V and 1 base from J, the junction contained 14 bases not matched to a gene. The DNA of the CDR3 is TGCGCCAGCAGCTTGTTCAGGGGGTTTAGTGATGGGTCCTACGAGCAGTACTTC. Protein sequence: CASSLFRGFSDGSYEQYF.

The CDR3 is CASSFDRGEQYF. The CDR3 nucleotides read TGTGCCAGCAGTTTCGACAGGGGCGAGCAGTACTTC. V gene TRBV12-3 or TRBV12-4 combines with J gene TRBJ2-7, with 8 bases matching TRBD1. The J segment lost 6 bases and the V segment lost 3 bases, leaving 1 base of the junction unmatched. CDR3 length: 12 amino acids.

The rearrangement uses TRBV18 and TRBJ1-6; 7 bases line up with TRBD1. V lost 6 bases, J lost 9 bases, and 14 bases stayed unmatched. The CDR3 extends over 16 amino acids. Per germline, CDR1 KGHSH and CDR2 LQKENI. This CDR3 reads CASSPQGEGIGSPLHF. CDR3 coding DNA: TGTGCCAGCTCTCCTCAGGGGGAAGGCATAGGTTCACCCCTCCACTTT. Full variable domain (rest looked up from reference TRBV18 and TRBJ1-6): NAGVMQNPRHLVRRRGQEARLRCSPMKGHSHVYWYRQLPEEGLKFMVYLQKENIIDESGMPKERFSAEFPKEGPSILRIQQVVRGDSAAYFCASSPQGEGIGSPLHFGNGTRLTVT.

A few counts support this clone. The chain links TRBV19 to TRBJ2-3, with 8 bases that match TRBD1. The germline V gene encodes CDR1 LNHDA and CDR2 SQIVND (reference sequence). Trimming removed 9 bases from V and 1 base from J; junction bases left unmatched: 3. The CDR3 length is 13 residues. The CDR3 protein is CASGQGGTDTQYF. For the CDR3, the DNA is TGTGCCAGCGGACAGGGTGGCACAGATACGCAGTATTTT.